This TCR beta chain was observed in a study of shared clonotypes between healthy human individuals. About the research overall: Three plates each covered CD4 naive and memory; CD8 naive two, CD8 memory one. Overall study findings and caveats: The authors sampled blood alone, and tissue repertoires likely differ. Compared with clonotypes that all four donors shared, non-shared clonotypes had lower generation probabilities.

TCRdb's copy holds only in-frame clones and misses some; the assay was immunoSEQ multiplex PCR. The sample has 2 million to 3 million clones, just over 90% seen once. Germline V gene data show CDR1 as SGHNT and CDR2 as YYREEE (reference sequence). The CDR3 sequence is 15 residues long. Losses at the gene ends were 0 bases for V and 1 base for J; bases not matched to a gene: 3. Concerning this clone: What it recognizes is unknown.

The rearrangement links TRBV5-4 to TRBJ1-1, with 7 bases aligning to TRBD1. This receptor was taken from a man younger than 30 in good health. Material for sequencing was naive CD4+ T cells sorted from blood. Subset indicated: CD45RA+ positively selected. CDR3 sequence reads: CASSLGGQTNTEAFF. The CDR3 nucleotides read TGTGCCAGCAGCTTGGGGGGACAGACGAACACTGAAGCTTTCTTT.